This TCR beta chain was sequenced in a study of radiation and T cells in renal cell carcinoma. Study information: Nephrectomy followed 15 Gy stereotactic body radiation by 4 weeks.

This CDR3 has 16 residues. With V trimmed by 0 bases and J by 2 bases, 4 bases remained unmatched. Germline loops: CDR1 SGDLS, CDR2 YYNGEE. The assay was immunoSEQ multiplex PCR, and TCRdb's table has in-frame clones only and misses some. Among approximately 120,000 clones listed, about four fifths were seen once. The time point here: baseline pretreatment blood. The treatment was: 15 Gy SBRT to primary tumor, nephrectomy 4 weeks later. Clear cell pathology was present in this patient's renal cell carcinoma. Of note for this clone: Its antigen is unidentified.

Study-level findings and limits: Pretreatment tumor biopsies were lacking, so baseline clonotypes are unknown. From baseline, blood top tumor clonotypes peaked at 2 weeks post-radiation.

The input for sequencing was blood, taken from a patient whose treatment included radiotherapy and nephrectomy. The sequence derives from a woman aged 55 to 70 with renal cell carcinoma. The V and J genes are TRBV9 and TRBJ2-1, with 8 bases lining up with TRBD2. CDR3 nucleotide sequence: TGTGCCAGCAGCGTAGTAAGCGGGGGCCCCTACAATGAGCAGTTCTTC. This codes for CASSVVSGGPYNEQFF.